Below are 20 T cell receptor beta chains sequenced from a single sample in a study of blood T cells in healthy people across ages. A second 7 to 11 cycle PCR used barcoded and J-beta primers. TCRdb redid the calling of the 5' RACE reads with MiXCR, one entry per CDR3 protein. The sample consists of more than 1,000,000 distinct CDR3 sequences, 25% of them appearing once. Separately, the same data were catalogued under a study of T cells of mothers and their children.

The sample comprised blood. The receptors were sampled from a girl aged 2-9 years in good health.

V gene TRBV28 combines with J gene TRBJ2-3, with 7 bases lining up with TRBD1. The CDR3 is made up of 14 amino acids. The germline CDR1 and CDR2 sequences are MDHEN and SYDVKM. The ends lost 3 bases at V and 5 bases at J; junction bases unmatched: 5. CDR3 protein: CASSFLDREDTQYF. The CDR3 DNA sequence: TGTGCCAGCAGTTTCCTAGACAGGGAAGATACGCAGTATTTT.

The chain combines TRBV10-3 with TRBJ2-5, with TRBD2 identical over 8 bases. The J segment lost 4 bases and the V segment lost 2 bases, leaving 3 bases of the junction unmatched. Per the germline V gene, CDR1 is ENHRY and CDR2 is SYGVKD. This CDR3 contains 14 residues. DNA of the CDR3: TGTGCCATCAGTGAGGTTCTAGCGGGAGAGACCCAGTACTTC. Amino acids: CAISEVLAGETQYF.

This clonotype was counted a few times. The CDR3 loop reads CSVSEPSGANVLTF. CDR3 DNA sequence: TGCAGCGTCTCAGAGCCCTCTGGGGCCAACGTCCTGACTTTC. V gene TRBV29-1 combines with J gene TRBJ2-6; D unclear. The germline gives CDR1 SQVTM, CDR2 ANQGSEA. CDR3 length equals 14 residues. V dropped 6 bases and J dropped 0 bases, with 9 bases sitting between them.

The CDR3 region is CASSLELGRSLAKNIQYF. The CDR3 DNA sequence: TGTGCCAGCAGCTTAGAGCTCGGCAGAAGCTTAGCCAAAAACATTCAGTACTTC. The chain employs TRBV11-3 and TRBJ2-4; no firm D call. This CDR3 is 18 amino acids long. With 0 bases removed from V and 0 bases from J, the gap between germline ends came to 15 bases. Germline CDR1 is SGHNT and CDR2 is YENEEA. The whole variable domain, remainder taken from reference TRBV11-3 and TRBJ2-4, is EAGVVQSPRYKIIEKKQPVAFWCNPISGHNTLYWYLQNLGQGPELLIRYENEEAVDDSQLPKDRFSAERLKGVDSTLKIQPAELGDSAVYLCASSLELGRSLAKNIQYFGAGTRLSVL.

About this clonotype: A junction boundary mismatches the germline segment, possibly from a read error. The chain recombines TRBV6-5 with TRBJ1-5, with D perhaps TRBD1 (5 bases). Germline lookup yields CDR1 MNHEY and CDR2 SVGAGI. CDR3 length: 15 amino acids. CDR3 protein: CASSATAGSNQPQHF. The CDR3 coding sequence is TGTGCCAGCAGCGCCACCGCAGGGTCTAATCAGCCTCAGCATTTT.

This clonotype appeared a few times. This CDR3 is CASTTLLAEPLWEQFF. The CDR3 DNA follows: TGTGCCAGCACTACACTTCTAGCGGAGCCCCTATGGGAGCAGTTCTTC. V is TRBV7-2 and J is TRBJ2-1; 7 bases are shared with TRBD2. The CDR3 sequence is 16 residues long. V lost 7 bases and J lost 10; bases outside the gene matches: 19. Germline V gene lookup returns CDR1 SGHTA and CDR2 FQGNSA.

The chain recombines TRBV12-3 or TRBV12-4 with TRBJ2-2; D unresolved. The CDR3 has 14 amino acids. V dropped 7 bases and J dropped 2 bases, with 11 bases sitting between them. The CDR3 DNA is TGTGCCAGCACAAAGGACCGAAACACCGGGGAGCTGTTTTTT. Translated: CASTKDRNTGELFF.

The gene calls are TRBV7-9 and TRBJ2-5; weak D call: TRBD1 (6 bases). CDR1 SEHNR and CDR2 FQNEAQ come from the germline V gene (reference sequence). There are 15 residues in the CDR3. The V end lost 5 bases, the J end lost 4 bases, and 17 bases lay between the germline ends. The CDR3, as DNA: TGTGCCAGCAGCATATGGGACAACGAGGGAGAGACCCAGTACTTC. As protein: CASSIWDNEGETQYF.

The chain has TRBV9 and TRBJ2-7; D possibly corresponds to TRBD2 (7 bases). Germline V gene data show CDR1 as SGDLS and CDR2 as YYNGEE. The CDR3 is made up of 15 amino acids. V was shortened by 0 bases and J by 5 bases, with 15 bases between the two germline ends. In DNA form, the CDR3 reads TGTGCCAGCAGCGTAGGAGGGGGGGGAAAGGACGAGCAGTACTTC. This gives the protein CASSVGGGGKDEQYF.

This sequence joins TRBV6-4 and TRBJ2-2, with D maybe TRBD2 (6 bases). There are 13 residues in the CDR3. Looked up from germline, CDR1 is MRHNA and CDR2 is SNTAGT. V lost 10 bases and J lost 1, with 10 bases in between. CDR3 sequence (DNA): TGTGCCACCCAGGGAGGGAACACCGGGGAGCTGTTTTTT. Translated, it gives CATQGGNTGELFF.

This clonotype was seen a single time. The chain recombines TRBV9 with TRBJ1-4; D is possibly TRBD1 (5 bases). The V gene lost 3 bases and the J gene lost 8 bases, with 11 bases spanning the gap. CDR3 length: 13 residues. The germline V gene encodes CDR1 SGDLS and CDR2 YYNGEE. CDR3 in amino acids: CASSGRDAEKLFF. The CDR3 DNA sequence: TGTGCCAGCAGCGGCCGGGACGCCGAAAAACTGTTTTTT.

This clonotype was counted a single time. The rearrangement uses TRBV6-5 and TRBJ2-1; tentatively, D is TRBD1 or TRBD2 (5 bases each). The CDR3 length is 13 residues. With 8 bases removed from V and 5 bases from J, the gap between germline ends came to 13 bases. Germline-derived CDR1 and CDR2 are MNHEY and SVGAGI. The CDR3 bases are TGTGCCAGCGGCCGGGGCGGTCACAATGAGCAGTTCTTC. It yields the protein CASGRGGHNEQFF.

J is TRBJ2-5 and V is TRBV6-5; D gene ambiguous. The V gene's germline CDR1 is MNHEY and CDR2 SVGAGI. V was cut by 6 bases and J by 2 bases, with 22 bases left in between. The CDR3 has 17 amino acids. CDR3 sequence reads: CASSLAFPNNNQETQYF. DNA for the CDR3: TGTGCCAGCAGCTTAGCCTTCCCTAACAATAATCAAGAGACCCAGTACTTC.

This clonotype has just a few counts. The chain couples TRBV11-2 to TRBJ1-4; D may be TRBD1 (5 bases). V lost 4 bases and J 4 bases, leaving 13 bases between the germline ends. This CDR3 is 15 amino acids long. CDR1 and CDR2 (germline): SGHAT, FQNNGV. CDR3: CASSSQGRVNEKLFF. The DNA of the CDR3 is TGTGCCAGCAGCTCACAAGGCAGGGTTAATGAAAAACTGTTTTTT.

This clonotype has just a few counts. The chain has TRBV7-2 and TRBJ1-2; D uncertain. V was trimmed by 5 bases and J by 4 bases, leaving 17 bases between them. The CDR3 covers 15 residues. CDR1 and CDR2 (germline): SGHTA, FQGNSA. CDR3 bases: TGTGCCAGCAGCCGATCTACGGGAGTTACCTATGGCTACACCTTC. This encodes CASSRSTGVTYGYTF. Variable domain in full (rest from reference TRBV7-2 and TRBJ1-2): GAGVSQSPSNKVTEKGKDVELRCDPISGHTALYWYRQSLGQGLEFLIYFQGNSAPDKSGLPSDRFSAERTGGSVSTLTIQRTQQEDSAVYLCASSRSTGVTYGYTFGSGTRLTVV.

This rearrangement joins TRBV4-3 to TRBJ2-5; 9 bases map to TRBD2. The J call is uncertain, as TRBJ2-7 better fits the DNA end. Looked up from germline, CDR1 is LGHNA and CDR2 is YSLEER. The CDR3 extends over 18 amino acids. DNA of the CDR3: TGCGCCAGCAGCCAAGATAGCCCAGCGGGGGGCATCTCCTACGAGCAGTACTTC. It is translated as CASSQDSPAGGISYEQYF.

There are a few counts of this clonotype. The V call is TRBV20-1, the J call TRBJ2-5; D uncertain. The end of the DNA aligns better with TRBJ2-7, so the J call may be wrong. CDR1 and CDR2 (germline): DFQATT, SNEGSKA (reference sequence). The CDR3 has 13 amino acids. CDR3 amino acids: CSARDQPTYEQYF. The CDR3 nucleotides are TGCAGTGCTAGAGATCAGCCGACCTACGAGCAGTACTTC.

The genes are TRBV4-1 and TRBJ2-1; D assignment may be TRBD1 or TRBD2 (5 bases each). CDR1 and CDR2 (germline): MGHRA, YSYEKL. The CDR3 loop spans 14 amino acids. V was pared by 4 bases and J by 5 bases, with 12 bases between. The CDR3 DNA is TGCGCCAGCAGCCCGAGGGACCAGGACAATGAGCAGTTCTTC. It is translated as CASSPRDQDNEQFF.

This clonotype has a handful of counts. The rearrangement links TRBV7-9 to TRBJ2-1; 8 bases line up with TRBD2. Judging by the DNA end, TRBJ2-5 fits better; the J call may be wrong. The CDR3 runs to 16 residues. Germline V lookup: CDR1 SEHNR, CDR2 FQNEAQ (reference sequence). CDR3 residues: CASSLNSGSRQETQYF. CDR3 coding DNA: TGTGCCAGCAGCTTGAACAGCGGGAGTCGTCAAGAGACCCAGTACTTC.

The chain recombines TRBV6-5 with TRBJ2-1, with a weak D call TRBD2 (6 bases). The CDR3 extends over 15 amino acids. Trimming took 2 bases from V and 3 from J, leaving 11 bases between them. The germline gives CDR1 MNHEY, CDR2 SVGAGI. CDR3 sequence (DNA): TGTGCCAGCAGTTACACGGGAGAACTCTACAATGAGCAGTTCTTC. As protein: CASSYTGELYNEQFF.